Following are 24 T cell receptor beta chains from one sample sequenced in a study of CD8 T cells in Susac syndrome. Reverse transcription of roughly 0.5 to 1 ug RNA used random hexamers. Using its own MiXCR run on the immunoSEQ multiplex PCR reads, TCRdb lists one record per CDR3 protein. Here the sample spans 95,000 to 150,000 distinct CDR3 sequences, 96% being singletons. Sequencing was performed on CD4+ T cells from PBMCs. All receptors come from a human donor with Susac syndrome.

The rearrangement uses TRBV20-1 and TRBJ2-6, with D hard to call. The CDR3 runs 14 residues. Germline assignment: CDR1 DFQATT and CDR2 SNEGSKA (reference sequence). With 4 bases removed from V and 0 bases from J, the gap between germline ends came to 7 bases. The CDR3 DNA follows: TGCAGTGCTAAATCAAGCTCTGGGGCCAACGTCCTGACTTTC. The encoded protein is CSAKSSSGANVLTF.

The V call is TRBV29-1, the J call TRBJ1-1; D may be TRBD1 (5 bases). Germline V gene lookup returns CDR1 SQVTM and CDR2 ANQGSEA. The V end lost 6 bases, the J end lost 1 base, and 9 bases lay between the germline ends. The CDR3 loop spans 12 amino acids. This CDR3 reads CSVMGENTEAFF. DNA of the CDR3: TGCAGCGTCATGGGGGAGAACACTGAAGCTTTCTTT.

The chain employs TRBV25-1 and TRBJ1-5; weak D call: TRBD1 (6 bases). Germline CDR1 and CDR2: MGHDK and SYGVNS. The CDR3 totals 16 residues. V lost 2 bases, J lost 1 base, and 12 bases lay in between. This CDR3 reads CASSEVGAGSNQPQHF. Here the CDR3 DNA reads TGTGCCAGCAGTGAAGTGGGGGCGGGGAGCAATCAGCCCCAGCATTTT. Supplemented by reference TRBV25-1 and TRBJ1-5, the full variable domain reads EADIYQTPRYLVIGTGKKITLECSQTMGHDKMYWYQQDPGMELHLIHYSYGVNSTEKGDLSSESTVSRIRTEHFPLTLESARPSHTSQYLCASSEVGAGSNQPQHFGDGTRLSIL.

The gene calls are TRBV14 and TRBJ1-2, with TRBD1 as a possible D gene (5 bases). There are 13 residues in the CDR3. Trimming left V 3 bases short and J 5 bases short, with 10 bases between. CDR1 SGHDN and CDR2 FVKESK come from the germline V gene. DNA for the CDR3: TGTGCCAGCAGCCACCGGGACGGGTATGGCTACACCTTC. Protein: CASSHRDGYGYTF.

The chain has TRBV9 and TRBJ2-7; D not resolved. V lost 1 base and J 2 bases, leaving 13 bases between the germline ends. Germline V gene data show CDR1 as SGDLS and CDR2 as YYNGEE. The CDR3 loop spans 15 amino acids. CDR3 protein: CASSVTPELAYEQYF. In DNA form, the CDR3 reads TGTGCCAGCAGCGTAACCCCTGAACTGGCCTACGAGCAGTACTTC.

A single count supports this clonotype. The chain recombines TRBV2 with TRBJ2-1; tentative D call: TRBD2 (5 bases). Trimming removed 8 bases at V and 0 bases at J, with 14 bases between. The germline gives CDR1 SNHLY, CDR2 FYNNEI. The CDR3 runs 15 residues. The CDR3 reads CASSPLAGSYNEQFF. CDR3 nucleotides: TGTGCCAGCTCGCCCCTAGCTGGCTCCTACAATGAGCAGTTCTTC.

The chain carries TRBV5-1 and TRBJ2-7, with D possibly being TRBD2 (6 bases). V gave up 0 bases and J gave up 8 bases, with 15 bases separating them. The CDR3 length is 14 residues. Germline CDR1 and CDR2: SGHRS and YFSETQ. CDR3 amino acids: CASSLAVGSLKQYF. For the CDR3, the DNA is TGCGCCAGCAGCTTGGCGGTCGGGAGCCTCAAGCAGTACTTC.

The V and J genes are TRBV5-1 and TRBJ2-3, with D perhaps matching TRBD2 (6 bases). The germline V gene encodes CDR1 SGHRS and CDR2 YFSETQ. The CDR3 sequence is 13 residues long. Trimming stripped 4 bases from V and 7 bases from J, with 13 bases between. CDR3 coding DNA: TGCGCCAGCAGCATGGAGGGCCGGAATACGCAGTATTTT. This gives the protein CASSMEGRNTQYF.

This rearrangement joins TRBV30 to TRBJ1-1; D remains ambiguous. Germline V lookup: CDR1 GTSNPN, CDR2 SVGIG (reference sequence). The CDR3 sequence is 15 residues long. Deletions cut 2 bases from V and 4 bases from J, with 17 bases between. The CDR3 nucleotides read TGTGCCTGGAGTCCACGGACCGTGAGAATCACTGAAGCTTTCTTT. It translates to CAWSPRTVRITEAFF.

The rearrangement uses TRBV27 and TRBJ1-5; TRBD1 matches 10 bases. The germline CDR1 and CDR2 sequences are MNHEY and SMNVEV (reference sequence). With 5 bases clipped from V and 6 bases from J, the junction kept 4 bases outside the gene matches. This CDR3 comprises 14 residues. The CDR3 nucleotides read TGTGCCAGCAGTCCGGGACAGGGGATTCAGCCCCAGCATTTT. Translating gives CASSPGQGIQPQHF.

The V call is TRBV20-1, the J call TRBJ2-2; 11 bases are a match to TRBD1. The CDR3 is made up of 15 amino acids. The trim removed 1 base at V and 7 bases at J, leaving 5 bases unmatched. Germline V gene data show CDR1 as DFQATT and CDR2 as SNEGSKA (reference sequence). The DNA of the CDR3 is TGCAGTGCTAGAGCCGGGACAGGGGGATTCGGGGAGCTGTTTTTT. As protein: CSARAGTGGFGELFF.

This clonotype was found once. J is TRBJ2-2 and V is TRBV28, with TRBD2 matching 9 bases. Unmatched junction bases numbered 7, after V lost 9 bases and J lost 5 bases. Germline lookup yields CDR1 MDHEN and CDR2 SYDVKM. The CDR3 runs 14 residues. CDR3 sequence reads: CASIAGVGTGELFF. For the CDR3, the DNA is TGTGCCAGTATAGCGGGAGTAGGAACCGGGGAGCTGTTTTTT. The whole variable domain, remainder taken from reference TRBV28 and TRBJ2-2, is DVKVTQSSRYLVKRTGEKVFLECVQDMDHENMFWYRQDPGLGLRLIYFSYDVKMKEKGDIPEGYSVSREKKERFSLILESASTNQTSMYLCASIAGVGTGELFFGEGSRLTVL.

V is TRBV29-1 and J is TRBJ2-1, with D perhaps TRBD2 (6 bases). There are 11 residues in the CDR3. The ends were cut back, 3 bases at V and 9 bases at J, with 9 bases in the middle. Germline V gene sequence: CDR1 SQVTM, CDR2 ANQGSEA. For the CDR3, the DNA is TGCAGCGTTGACAGAGCGGGTGAGCAGTTCTTC. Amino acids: CSVDRAGEQFF.

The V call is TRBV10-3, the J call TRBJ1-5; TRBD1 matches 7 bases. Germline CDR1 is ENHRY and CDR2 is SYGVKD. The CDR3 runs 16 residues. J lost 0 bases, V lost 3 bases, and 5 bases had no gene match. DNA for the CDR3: TGTGCCATCAGTGATAAGGGGGCCGGTAGCAATCAGCCCCAGCATTTT. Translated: CAISDKGAGSNQPQHF.

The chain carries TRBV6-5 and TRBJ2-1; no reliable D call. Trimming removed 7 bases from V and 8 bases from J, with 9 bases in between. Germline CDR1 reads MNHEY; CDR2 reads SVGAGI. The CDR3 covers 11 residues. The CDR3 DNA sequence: TGTGCCAGCAAGATGTTCCATGAGCAGTTCTTC. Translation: CASKMFHEQFF.

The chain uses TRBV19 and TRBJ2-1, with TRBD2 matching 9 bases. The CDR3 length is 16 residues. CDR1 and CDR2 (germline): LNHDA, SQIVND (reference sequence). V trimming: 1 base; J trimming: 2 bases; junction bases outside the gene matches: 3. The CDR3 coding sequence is TGTGCCAGTAGTATAGCCCTAGCGGGGCCCTACAATGAGCAGTTCTTC. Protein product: CASSIALAGPYNEQFF.

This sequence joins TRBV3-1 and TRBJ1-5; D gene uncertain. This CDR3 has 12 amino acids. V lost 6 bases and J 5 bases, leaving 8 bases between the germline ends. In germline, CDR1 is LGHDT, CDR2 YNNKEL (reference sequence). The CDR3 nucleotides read TGTGCCAGCAGTCACTTAGATCAGCCCCAGCATTTT. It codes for CASSHLDQPQHF.

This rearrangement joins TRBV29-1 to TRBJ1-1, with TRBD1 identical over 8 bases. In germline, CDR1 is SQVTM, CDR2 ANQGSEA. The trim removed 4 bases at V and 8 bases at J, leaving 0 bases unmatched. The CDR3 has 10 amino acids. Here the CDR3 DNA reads TGCAGCGTTGGGGACAGGGAAGCTTTCTTT. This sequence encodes CSVGDREAFF.

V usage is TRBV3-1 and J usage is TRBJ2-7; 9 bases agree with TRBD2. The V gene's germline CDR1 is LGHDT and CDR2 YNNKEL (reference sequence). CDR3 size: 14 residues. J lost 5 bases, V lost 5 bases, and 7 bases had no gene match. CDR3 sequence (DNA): TGTGCCAGCAGCGGGCGGGGGGGGCGTAACGAGCAGTACTTC. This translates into CASSGRGGRNEQYF.

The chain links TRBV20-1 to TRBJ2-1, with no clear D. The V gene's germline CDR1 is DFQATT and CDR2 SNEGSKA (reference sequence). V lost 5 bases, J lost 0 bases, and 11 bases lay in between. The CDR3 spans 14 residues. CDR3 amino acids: CSADPGRSYNEQFF. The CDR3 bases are TGCAGTGCTGACCCGGGCCGCTCCTACAATGAGCAGTTCTTC.

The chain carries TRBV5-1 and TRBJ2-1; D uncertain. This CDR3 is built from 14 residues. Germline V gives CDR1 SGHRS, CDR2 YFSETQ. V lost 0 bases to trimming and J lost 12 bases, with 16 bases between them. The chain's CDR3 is CASSLVSRNERQFF. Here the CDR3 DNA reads TGCGCCAGCAGCTTGGTGTCCAGGAATGAGCGGCAGTTCTTC.

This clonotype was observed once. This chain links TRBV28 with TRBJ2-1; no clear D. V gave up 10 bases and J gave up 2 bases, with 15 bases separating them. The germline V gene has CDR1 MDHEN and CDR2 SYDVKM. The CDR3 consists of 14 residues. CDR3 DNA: TGTGCCACCTTCAGTAGCAGCCCCTACAATGAGCAGTTCTTC. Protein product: CATFSSSPYNEQFF.

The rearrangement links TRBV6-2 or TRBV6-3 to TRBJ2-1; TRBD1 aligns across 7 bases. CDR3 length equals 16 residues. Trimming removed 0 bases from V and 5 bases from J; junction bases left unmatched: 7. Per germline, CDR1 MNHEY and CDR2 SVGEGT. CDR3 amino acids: CASSYSAGTANNEQFF. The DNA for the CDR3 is TGTGCCAGCAGTTACTCGGCCGGGACAGCCAACAATGAGCAGTTCTTC.

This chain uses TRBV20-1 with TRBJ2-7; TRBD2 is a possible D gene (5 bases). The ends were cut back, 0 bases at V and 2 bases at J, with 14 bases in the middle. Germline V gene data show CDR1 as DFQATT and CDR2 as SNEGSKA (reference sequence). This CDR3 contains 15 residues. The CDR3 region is CSARDQERKPYEQYF. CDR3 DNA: TGCAGTGCTAGAGATCAGGAGCGGAAGCCCTACGAGCAGTACTTC.